Listed below are T cell receptor beta chains from one sample, sequenced in a study of OX40 agonist ivuxolimab in advanced cancers. TCRdb's copy holds only in-frame clones and misses some; the assay was immunoSEQ multiplex PCR. The table records about 25,000 clones, roughly 85% of them present only once. The sample here was CD4+ or CD8+ T cells sorted from blood, taken in a trial of the OX40 agonist ivuxolimab. These receptor sequences come from an adult with an advanced solid tumor such as melanoma, head and neck, liver or kidney cancer. The CDR3 runs from the conserved cysteine through the conserved F or W. Fields, in order: J gene, clone size, D gene, V gene, CDR3 protein, CDR3 DNA. The D gene is left open where the match is weak. Clone size appears in some rows only: once, few, many, or a class for an expanded clone.

TRBJ1-5	NA	NA	TRBV6-6	CASSYSWEGGYQPQHF	TGTGCCAGCAGTTACAGCTGGGAGGGGGGTTATCAGCCCCAGCATTTT
TRBJ2-7	NA	TRBD1	TRBV7-2	CASSFHRGSYEQYF	TGTGCCAGCAGCTTCCACAGGGGCTCCTACGAGCAGTACTTC
TRBJ2-1	NA	NA	TRBV5-1	CASSDGQHNEQFF	TGCGCCAGCAGTGATGGGCAACACAATGAGCAGTTCTTC
TRBJ1-2	NA	NA	TRBV11-2	CASSPDIGYGYTF	TGTGCCAGCAGCCCGGACATCGGCTATGGCTACACCTTC
TRBJ1-2	NA	NA	TRBV4-1	CASSQSGGLNYGYTF	TGCGCCAGCAGCCAATCGGGGGGACTTAACTATGGCTACACCTTC
TRBJ2-5	NA	TRBD2	TRBV11-2	CASSRGLAGQETQYF	TGTGCCAGCAGCCGCGGACTAGCGGGTCAAGAGACCCAGTACTTC
TRBJ2-1	NA	NA	TRBV27	CASSVTGVPYNEQFF	TGTGCCAGCAGTGTCACAGGAGTGCCCTACAATGAGCAGTTCTTC
TRBJ2-5	few	TRBD2	TRBV28	CASSPWAGEETQYF	TGTGCCAGCAGCCCCTGGGCGGGGGAAGAGACCCAGTACTTC
TRBJ2-7	NA	NA	TRBV27	CASSWASSYEQYF	TGTGCCAGCAGTTGGGCCAGCTCCTACGAGCAGTACTTC
TRBJ1-2	NA	NA	TRBV13	CASSTSDLANYGYTF	TGTGCCAGCAGCACCAGCGACCTGGCTAACTATGGCTACACCTTC
TRBJ1-1	few	NA	TRBV19	CASSKYSTGMNTEAFF	TGTGCCAGTAGTAAATACTCGACAGGAATGAACACTGAAGCTTTCTTT
TRBJ2-7	NA	NA	TRBV4-2	CASSQMSSYEQYF	TGTGCCAGCAGCCAAATGAGCTCCTACGAGCAGTACTTC
TRBJ1-1	NA	NA	TRBV7-9	CASSSLGVVGGAFF	TGTGCCAGCAGCTCCCTCGGGGTCGTTGGTGGAGCTTTCTTT
TRBJ2-2	NA	TRBD2	TRBV6-4	CASSDSAGGPSTGELFF	TGTGCCAGCAGTGACTCTGCGGGGGGGCCGAGCACCGGGGAGCTGTTTTTT
TRBJ2-3	few	NA	TRBV28	CASSSFTIQVSTDTQYF	TGTGCCAGCAGTTCATTTACTATCCAGGTTAGCACAGATACGCAGTATTTT
TRBJ2-7	NA	TRBD1	TRBV19	CASTMGQDYEQYF	TGTGCCAGTACTATGGGACAGGACTACGAGCAGTACTTC
TRBJ2-7	NA	NA	TRBV27	CASSFGQSYEQYF	TGTGCCAGCAGTTTCGGACAGTCCTACGAGCAGTACTTC
TRBJ2-7	NA	NA	TRBV5-1	CASTDRGGSYEQYF	TGCGCCAGCACTGACCGAGGGGGCTCCTACGAGCAGTACTTC
TRBJ2-3	NA	NA	TRBV27	CASSLSGRDPPSGGLSTDTQYF	TGTGCCAGCAGTTTATCAGGACGCGACCCACCGTCCGGGGGGCTAAGCACAGATACGCAGTATTTT
TRBJ1-2	NA	NA	TRBV27	CASSFTGRDGYTF	TGTGCCAGCAGTTTTACAGGGAGGGATGGCTACACCTTC
TRBJ2-1	NA	TRBD2	TRBV27	CASGASGKYNEQFF	TGTGCCAGCGGGGCTAGCGGAAAATACAATGAGCAGTTCTTC
TRBJ2-3	NA	TRBD2	TRBV7-8	CASSQTSGGGTDTQYF	TGTGCCAGCAGCCAGACTAGCGGGGGTGGTACAGATACGCAGTATTTT
TRBJ2-7	NA	NA	TRBV28	CASIPSRHLGHYEQYF	TGTGCCAGCATCCCCTCACGGCACCTCGGCCACTACGAGCAGTACTTC
TRBJ2-1	NA	NA	TRBV20-1	CSARETIEQFF	TGCAGTGCTAGAGAGACTATTGAGCAGTTCTTC
TRBJ2-2	NA	NA	TRBV7-9	CASSSPTGELFF	TGTGCCAGCAGTTCTCCTACCGGGGAGCTGTTTTTT
TRBJ1-1	once	NA	TRBV30	CAWSVGVPGAEAFF	TGTGCCTGGAGTGTAGGAGTCCCGGGGGCTGAAGCTTTCTTT
TRBJ2-7	once	TRBD2	TRBV27	CASRPGLGGEQYF	TGTGCCAGCAGACCGGGACTAGGAGGAGAGCAGTACTTC
TRBJ2-7	NA	NA	TRBV14	CASSQGGSTYEQYF	TGTGCCAGCAGCCAAGGGGGCAGTACCTACGAGCAGTACTTC
TRBJ1-4	NA	NA	TRBV28	CASSWRGDTEKLFF	TGTGCCAGCAGTTGGAGGGGGGACACTGAAAAACTGTTTTTT
TRBJ2-2	NA	NA	TRBV9	CASSVDSLPGELFF	TGTGCCAGCAGCGTAGATTCCCTCCCCGGGGAGCTGTTTTTT
TRBJ2-2	NA	NA	TRBV4-1	CASSQAEGGNTGELFF	TGCGCCAGCAGCCAAGCTGAGGGTGGGAACACCGGGGAGCTGTTTTTT
TRBJ2-5	once	NA	TRBV5-4	CASSLQGRETQYF	TGTGCCAGCAGCTTGCAGGGAAGAGAGACCCAGTACTTC
TRBJ2-1	NA	NA	TRBV5-1	CASSLAPLDEQFF	TGCGCCAGCAGCTTGGCCCCATTGGATGAGCAGTTCTTC
TRBJ1-2	few	NA	TRBV10-2	CASSEFEGTWNGYTF	TGCGCCAGCAGTGAGTTCGAGGGAACGTGGAATGGCTACACCTTC
TRBJ2-1	NA	TRBD2	TRBV15	CATSRVASGTGNEQFF	TGTGCCACCAGCAGAGTGGCTAGCGGAACGGGAAATGAGCAGTTCTTC
TRBJ2-5	NA	NA	TRBV5-1	CASSLSAGQGGETQYF	TGCGCCAGCAGCTTGTCCGCCGGACAGGGAGGGGAGACCCAGTACTTC
TRBJ2-7	NA	NA	TRBV6-4	CASSDGYEQYF	TGTGCCAGCAGTGATGGCTACGAGCAGTACTTC
TRBJ1-4	NA	NA	TRBV4-1	CASESAQGFEKLFF	TGCGCCAGCGAATCCGCGCAGGGGTTTGAAAAACTGTTTTTT
TRBJ2-4	NA	NA	TRBV4-1	CASSQDFRDIILAKNIQYF	TGCGCCAGCAGCCAAGATTTCCGGGACATCATCTTAGCCAAAAACATTCAGTACTTC
TRBJ2-5	few	TRBD2	TRBV19	CASSSTSGSLETQYF	TGTGCCAGTAGTTCCACTAGCGGGAGTTTGGAGACCCAGTACTTC
TRBJ2-5	NA	NA	TRBV6-5	CASSFSARGGETQYF	TGTGCCAGCAGTTTCTCGGCCAGGGGAGGAGAGACCCAGTACTTC
TRBJ1-2	few	NA	TRBV27	CASSHLGSLLEGYTF	TGTGCCAGCAGTCATTTGGGCAGTCTCCTTGAAGGCTACACCTTC
TRBJ2-7	NA	TRBD2	TRBV7-9	CASSFSGGLSYEQYF	TGTGCCAGCAGCTTTAGCGGGGGGCTGTCCTACGAGCAGTACTTC
TRBJ1-6	NA	TRBD1	TRBV7-8	CATPSGTGGPPLHF	TGTGCCACCCCTAGTGGGACAGGGGGCCCACCCCTCCACTTT